This paragraph reports one TCR beta chain. These data belong to a study of CD8+ T cells in alopecia areata. Study context: Treated patients' severity was scored by percentage of affected scalp area.

Treatment described: oral pan-JAK inhibitor, 5-10 mg twice daily. Germline lookup yields CDR1 SGHDT and CDR2 YYEEEE. V dropped 3 bases and J dropped 10; count of bases not matched to a gene: 10. This CDR3 is built from 15 residues. Following extraction, RNA underwent reverse transcription to cDNA, which served as the sequencing template. TCRdb's table, derived via immunoSEQ multiplex PCR, lists solely in-frame clones and lacks some. Among under 350,000 clones listed, roughly 64% were seen once. This TCR was sampled from a human donor with alopecia areata. This material consisted of CD4+ T cells sorted from blood, taken at week 24, from a patient treated with tofacitinib. The rearrangement joins TRBV5-6 to TRBJ1-1; TRBD1 matches 12 bases. CDR3 protein: CASSSRDRGLVLAFF. In nucleotides, the CDR3 is TGTGCCAGCAGCTCCCGGGACAGGGGGCTGGTTTTAGCTTTCTTT.